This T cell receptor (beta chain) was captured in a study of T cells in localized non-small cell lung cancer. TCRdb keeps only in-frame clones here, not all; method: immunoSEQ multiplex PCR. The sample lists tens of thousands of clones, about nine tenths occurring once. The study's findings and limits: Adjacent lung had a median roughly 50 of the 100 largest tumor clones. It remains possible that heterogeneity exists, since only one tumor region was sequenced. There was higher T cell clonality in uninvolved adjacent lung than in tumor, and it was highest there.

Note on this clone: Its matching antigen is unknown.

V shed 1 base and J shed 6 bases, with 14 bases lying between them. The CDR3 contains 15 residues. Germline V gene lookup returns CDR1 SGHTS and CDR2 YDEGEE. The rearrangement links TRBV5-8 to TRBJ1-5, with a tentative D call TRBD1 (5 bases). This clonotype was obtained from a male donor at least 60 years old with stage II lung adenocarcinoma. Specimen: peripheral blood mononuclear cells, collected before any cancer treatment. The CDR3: CASSLLDSGGQPQHF. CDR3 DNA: TGTGCCAGCAGCTTGCTCGACTCCGGGGGTCAGCCCCAGCATTTT.